This TCR beta chain came from a study of T cell repertoires in cytomegalovirus infection. Germline CDR1 reads MNHEY; CDR2 reads SMNVEV (reference sequence). V shed 2 bases and J shed 7 bases, with 14 bases lying between them. The CDR3 contains 14 residues. This clonotype appeared once. Its antigen is not known. Study findings and constraints: HLA-C-restricted CMV clonotypes gave the most frequent clonotype in two of eight donors.

TCRdb processed the reads anew with MiXCR; each CDR3 protein has one entry. The data show tens of thousands of distinct CDR3 sequences, 20% to 25% seen once. The source is a human donor in good health (CMV status not recorded). Some clones in this sample may be carry-over from other donors' samples. The rearrangement links TRBV27 to TRBJ1-2, with D unclear. Sequencing was performed on CD8+ T cells from cultured PBMCs, taken from culture after CMV antigen stimulation. The CDR3 DNA is TGTGCCAGCAGTTTAGGATCCGGGTATTCTGGCTACACCTTC. The encoded protein is CASSLGSGYSGYTF.